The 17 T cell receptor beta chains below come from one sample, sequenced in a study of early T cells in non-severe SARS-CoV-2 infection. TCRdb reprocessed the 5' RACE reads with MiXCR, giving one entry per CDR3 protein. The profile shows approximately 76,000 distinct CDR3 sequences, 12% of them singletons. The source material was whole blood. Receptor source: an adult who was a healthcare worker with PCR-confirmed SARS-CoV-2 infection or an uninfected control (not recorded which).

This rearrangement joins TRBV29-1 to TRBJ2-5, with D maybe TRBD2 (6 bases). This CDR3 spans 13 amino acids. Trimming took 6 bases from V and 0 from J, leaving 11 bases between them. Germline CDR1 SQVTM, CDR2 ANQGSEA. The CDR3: CSVGGAYQETQYF. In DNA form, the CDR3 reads TGCAGCGTCGGCGGGGCGTACCAAGAGACCCAGTACTTC.

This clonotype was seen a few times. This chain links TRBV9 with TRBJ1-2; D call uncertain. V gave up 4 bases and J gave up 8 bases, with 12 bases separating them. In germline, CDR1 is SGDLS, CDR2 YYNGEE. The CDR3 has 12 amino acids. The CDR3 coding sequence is TGTGCCAGCAGCCTAGATGCGGGAGGCTACACCTTC. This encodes CASSLDAGGYTF.

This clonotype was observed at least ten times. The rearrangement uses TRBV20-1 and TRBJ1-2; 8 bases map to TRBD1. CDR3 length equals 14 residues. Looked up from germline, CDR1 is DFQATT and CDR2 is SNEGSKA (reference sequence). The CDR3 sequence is CSAHNSQGEDGYTF. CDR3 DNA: TGCAGCGCCCACAACTCACAGGGGGAGGATGGCTACACCTTC.

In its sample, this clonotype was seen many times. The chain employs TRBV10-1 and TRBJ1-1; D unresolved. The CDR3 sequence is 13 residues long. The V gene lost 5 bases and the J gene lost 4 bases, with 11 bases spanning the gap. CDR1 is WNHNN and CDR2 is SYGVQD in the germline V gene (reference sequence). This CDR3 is CASSTGVGTEAFF. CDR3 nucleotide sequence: TGCGCCAGCAGTACCGGGGTGGGCACTGAAGCTTTCTTT.

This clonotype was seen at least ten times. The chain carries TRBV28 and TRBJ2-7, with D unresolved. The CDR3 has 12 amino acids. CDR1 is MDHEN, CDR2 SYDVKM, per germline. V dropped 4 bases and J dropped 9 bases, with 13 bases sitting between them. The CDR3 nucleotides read TGTGCCAGCAGTTCGACCCCCTGGGGGCAGTACTTC. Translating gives CASSSTPWGQYF.

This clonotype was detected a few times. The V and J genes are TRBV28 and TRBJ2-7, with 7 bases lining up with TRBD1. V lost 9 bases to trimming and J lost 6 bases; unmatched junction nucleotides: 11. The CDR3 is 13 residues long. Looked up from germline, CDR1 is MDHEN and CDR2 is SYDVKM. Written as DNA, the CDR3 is TGTGCCAGTAAGACAGGGAGTCAGGCCGAGCAGTACTTC. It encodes CASKTGSQAEQYF. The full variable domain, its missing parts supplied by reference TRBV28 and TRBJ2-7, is DVKVTQSSRYLVKRTGEKVFLECVQDMDHENMFWYRQDPGLGLRLIYFSYDVKMKEKGDIPEGYSVSREKKERFSLILESASTNQTSMYLCASKTGSQAEQYFGPGTRLTVT.

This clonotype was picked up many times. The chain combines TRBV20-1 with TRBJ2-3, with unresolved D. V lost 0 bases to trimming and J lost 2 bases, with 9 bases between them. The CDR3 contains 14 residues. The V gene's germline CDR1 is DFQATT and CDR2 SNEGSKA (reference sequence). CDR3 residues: CSARDPRHTDTQYF. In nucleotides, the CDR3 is TGCAGTGCTAGAGACCCTAGACACACAGATACGCAGTATTTT.

Here the CDR3 DNA reads TGTGCCAGCGGGGCTAGCGAAAACACCGGGGAGCTGTTTTTT. This codes for CASGASENTGELFF. The genes are TRBV28 and TRBJ2-2, with D possibly being TRBD2 (6 bases). Trimming took 8 bases from V and 2 from J, leaving 12 bases between them. CDR3 length: 14 residues. CDR1 and CDR2 from the germline V gene are MDHEN and SYDVKM.

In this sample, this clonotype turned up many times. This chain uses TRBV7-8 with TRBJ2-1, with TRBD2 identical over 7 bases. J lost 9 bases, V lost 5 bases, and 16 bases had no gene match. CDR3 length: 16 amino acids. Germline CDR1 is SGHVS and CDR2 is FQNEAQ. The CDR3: CASSLRLAESGSEQFF. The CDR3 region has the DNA TGTGCCAGCAGCCTCAGACTAGCCGAGTCCGGGAGTGAGCAGTTCTTC.

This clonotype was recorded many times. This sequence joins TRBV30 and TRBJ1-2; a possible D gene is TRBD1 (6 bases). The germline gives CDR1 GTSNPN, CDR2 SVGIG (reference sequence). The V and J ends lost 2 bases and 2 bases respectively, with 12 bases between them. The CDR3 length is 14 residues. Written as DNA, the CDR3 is TGTGCCTGGAGTCGACAGGCGGGGAACTATGGCTACACCTTC. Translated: CAWSRQAGNYGYTF.

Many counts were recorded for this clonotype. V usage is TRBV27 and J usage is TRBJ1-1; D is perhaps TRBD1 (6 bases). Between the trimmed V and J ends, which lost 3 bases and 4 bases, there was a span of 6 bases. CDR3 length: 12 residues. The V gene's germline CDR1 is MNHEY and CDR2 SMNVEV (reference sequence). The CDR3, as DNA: TGTGCCAGCAGTTTCAGGGGCACTGAAGCTTTCTTT. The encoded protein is CASSFRGTEAFF.

CDR3 DNA sequence: TGCAGTGCTTGGGGCAATAGCGGGAGCTCCTACGAGCAGTACTTC. Protein: CSAWGNSGSSYEQYF. This chain links TRBV20-1 with TRBJ2-7; TRBD2 aligns across 9 bases. Per germline, CDR1 DFQATT and CDR2 SNEGSKA (reference sequence). Losses at the gene ends were 5 bases for V and 0 bases for J; bases not matched to a gene: 8. The CDR3 sequence is 15 residues long.

CDR3 sequence reads: CASSSPLGLWGYTDTQYF. The CDR3, as DNA: TGTGCCAGCAGTTCTCCTCTCGGACTCTGGGGTTACACAGATACGCAGTATTTT. The chain links TRBV6-5 to TRBJ2-3; perhaps TRBD2 as D (5 bases). The V gene's germline CDR1 is MNHEY and CDR2 SVGAGI. The CDR3 loop spans 18 amino acids. V lost 4 bases and J 2 bases, leaving 22 bases between the germline ends.

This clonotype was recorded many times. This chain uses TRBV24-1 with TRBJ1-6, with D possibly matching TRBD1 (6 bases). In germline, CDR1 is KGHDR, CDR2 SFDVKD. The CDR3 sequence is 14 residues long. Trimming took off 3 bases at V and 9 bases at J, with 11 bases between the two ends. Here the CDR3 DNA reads TGTGCCACCAGTGATGCGGCGGGGGCTTCACCCCTCCACTTT. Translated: CATSDAAGASPLHF.

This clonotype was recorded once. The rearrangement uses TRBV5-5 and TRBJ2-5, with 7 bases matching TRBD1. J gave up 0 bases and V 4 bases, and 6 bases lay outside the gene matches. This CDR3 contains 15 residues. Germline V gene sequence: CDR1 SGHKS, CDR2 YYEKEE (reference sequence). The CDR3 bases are TGTGCCAGCAGCATAAGGACAGGAGACCAAGAGACCCAGTACTTC. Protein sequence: CASSIRTGDQETQYF.

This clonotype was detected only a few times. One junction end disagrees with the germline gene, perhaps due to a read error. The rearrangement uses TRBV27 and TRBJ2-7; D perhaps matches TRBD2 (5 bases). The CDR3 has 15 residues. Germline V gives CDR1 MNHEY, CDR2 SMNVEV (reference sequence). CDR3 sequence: CAGSWGSLGSYEQYF. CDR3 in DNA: TGTGCCGGCAGTTGGGGTTCGTTGGGGAGCTACGAGCAGTACTTC.

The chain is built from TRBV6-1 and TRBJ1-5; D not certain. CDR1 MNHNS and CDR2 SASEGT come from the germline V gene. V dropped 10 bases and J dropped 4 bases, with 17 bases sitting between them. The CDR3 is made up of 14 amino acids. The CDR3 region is CATIPGGVNQPQHF. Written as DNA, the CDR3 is TGTGCCACCATCCCTGGTGGAGTGAATCAGCCCCAGCATTTT.